A selection of T cell receptor beta chains follows, all from one sample in a study of T cell repertoires in cytomegalovirus infection. TCRdb passed the reads through MiXCR, listing each CDR3 protein once. The sample has about 920,000 distinct CDR3 sequences, approximately 31% seen once. Their cognate antigens are unknown. Sequenced material: cultured CD8+ T cells from PBMCs, taken from culture after CMV antigen stimulation. The receptors originated from a human donor in good health (CMV status not recorded). Some clones in this sample may be carry-over from other donors' samples. The CDR3 runs from the conserved cysteine through the conserved F or W. The D gene is left open where the match is weak. Not every row has a clone size; where given, it reads once, few, many or a size class.

v_call: TRBV5-5
j_call: TRBJ1-5
clone_size: -
d_call: -
cdr3_nt: TGTGCCAGCAGCTTGGTTCCCGCAGGGAACGGGGGCAATCAGCCCCAGCATTTT
cdr3_aa: CASSLVPAGNGGNQPQHF

v_call: TRBV20-1
j_call: TRBJ2-3
clone_size: -
d_call: TRBD2
cdr3_nt: TGCAGTGCTATCTTCGCTAGCGGGGGGGCCTTGGCAGATACGCAGTATTTT
cdr3_aa: CSAIFASGGALADTQYF

v_call: TRBV29-1
j_call: TRBJ1-2
clone_size: -
d_call: TRBD1
cdr3_nt: TGCAGCGTGTCGGACAGGGGACCCATCGGCTACACCTTC
cdr3_aa: CSVSDRGPIGYTF

v_call: TRBV2
j_call: TRBJ2-7
clone_size: -
d_call: -
cdr3_nt: TGTGCCAGCAGTGAAGCACGCAGGGCCTACGAGCAGTACTTC
cdr3_aa: CASSEARRAYEQYF

v_call: TRBV28
j_call: TRBJ1-5
clone_size: few
d_call: -
cdr3_nt: TGTGCCAGCAGTAGCCTGGTCGGGGGCGCAGGGCAGCCCCAGCATTTT
cdr3_aa: CASSSLVGGAGQPQHF

v_call: TRBV4-3
j_call: TRBJ2-6
clone_size: -
d_call: -
cdr3_nt: TGCGCCAGCAGCCAAGACTATCCTGGGGCCAACGTCCTGACTTTC
cdr3_aa: CASSQDYPGANVLTF

v_call: TRBV6-2/TRBV6-3
j_call: TRBJ2-4
clone_size: -
d_call: -
cdr3_nt: TGTGCCAGCAGTTACGAGTTAGCCAAAAACATTCAGTACTTC
cdr3_aa: CASSYELAKNIQYF

v_call: TRBV20-1
j_call: TRBJ2-7
clone_size: -
d_call: TRBD1
cdr3_nt: TGCAGTGCTAGAGTGATCGACAGGGGTCACGAGCAGTACTTC
cdr3_aa: CSARVIDRGHEQYF

v_call: TRBV7-6
j_call: TRBJ2-7
clone_size: few
d_call: TRBD2
cdr3_nt: TGTGCCAGCAGCACCAGACTAGCGGGACGCACCTACGAGCAGTACTTC
cdr3_aa: CASSTRLAGRTYEQYF

v_call: TRBV7-8
j_call: TRBJ2-3
clone_size: few
d_call: -
cdr3_nt: TGTGCCAGCAGCCAAAGGGACTTCCCTAGCACAGATACGCAGTATTTT
cdr3_aa: CASSQRDFPSTDTQYF

v_call: TRBV11-3
j_call: TRBJ2-7
clone_size: -
d_call: -
cdr3_nt: TGTGCCAGCAGCCACCGGGACTTCCCCTACGAGCAGTACTTC
cdr3_aa: CASSHRDFPYEQYF

v_call: TRBV20-1
j_call: TRBJ1-5
clone_size: few
d_call: TRBD1
cdr3_nt: TGCAGTGCGGGGACAGGGGGCAATCAGCCCCAGCATTTT
cdr3_aa: CSAGTGGNQPQHF

v_call: TRBV6-6
j_call: TRBJ2-3
clone_size: -
d_call: -
cdr3_nt: TGTGCCAGCAGTTCCGTCGGGGGCTCGGCAGATACGCAGTATTTT
cdr3_aa: CASSSVGGSADTQYF

v_call: TRBV7-2
j_call: TRBJ1-2
clone_size: -
d_call: -
cdr3_nt: TGTGCCAGCAGCCCCCCCGCGCGATACCGCTATGGCTACACCTTC
cdr3_aa: CASSPPARYRYGYTF

v_call: TRBV5-5
j_call: TRBJ1-2
clone_size: -
d_call: -
cdr3_nt: TGTGCCAGCAGCCATACTCTACTAAGACAGGAAGCTAACTATGGCTACACCTTC
cdr3_aa: CASSHTLLRQEANYGYTF

v_call: TRBV11-1
j_call: TRBJ1-3
clone_size: -
d_call: -
cdr3_nt: TGTGCCAGCAGCGACGACAGGAGATTCTCTGGAAACACCATATATTTT
cdr3_aa: CASSDDRRFSGNTIYF

v_call: TRBV4-1
j_call: TRBJ2-5
clone_size: many
d_call: -
cdr3_nt: TGCGCCAGCAGCCAAGTGGAGAAAGAGACCCAGTACTTC
cdr3_aa: CASSQVEKETQYF

v_call: TRBV19
j_call: TRBJ2-3
clone_size: -
d_call: -
cdr3_nt: TGTGCCAGTAGTATCCAAAAGGCGGGAGATACGCAGTATTTT
cdr3_aa: CASSIQKAGDTQYF

v_call: TRBV12-3/TRBV12-4
j_call: TRBJ1-2
clone_size: many
d_call: -
cdr3_nt: TGTGCCAGCAGTTTGGGGGGGGCGGATGGCTACACCTTC
cdr3_aa: CASSLGGADGYTF

v_call: TRBV7-9
j_call: TRBJ1-4
clone_size: -
d_call: -
cdr3_nt: TGTGCCAGCGGCCTTGGACAGTTCTCAACTAATGAAAAACTGTTTTTT
cdr3_aa: CASGLGQFSTNEKLFF

v_call: TRBV28
j_call: TRBJ2-3
clone_size: few
d_call: TRBD1
cdr3_nt: TGTGCCAGCAGTTTGTCCCCGACAGGGGCCGGCACAGATACGCAGTATTTT
cdr3_aa: CASSLSPTGAGTDTQYF

v_call: TRBV15
j_call: TRBJ2-2
clone_size: -
d_call: -
cdr3_nt: TGTGCCACCAGCAGAGATAGGCAGGGCTCCGGGGAGCTGTTTTTT
cdr3_aa: CATSRDRQGSGELFF

v_call: TRBV27
j_call: TRBJ2-2
clone_size: -
d_call: TRBD1
cdr3_nt: TGTGCCAGCGGGGACAGGTTTATTCCCGGGGAGCTGTTTTTT
cdr3_aa: CASGDRFIPGELFF

v_call: TRBV14
j_call: TRBJ2-1
clone_size: -
d_call: -
cdr3_nt: TGTGCCAGCAGCCAAGGGGGCTGGGAGCAGTTCTTC
cdr3_aa: CASSQGGWEQFF

v_call: TRBV25-1
j_call: TRBJ1-6
clone_size: -
d_call: -
cdr3_nt: TGTGCCAGCAGTACTGACAGGTCCGGTGTGAATAGTTCACCCCTCCACTTT
cdr3_aa: CASSTDRSGVNSSPLHF

v_call: TRBV2
j_call: TRBJ2-1
clone_size: -
d_call: -
cdr3_nt: TGTGCCAGCAGCTCCAGGTTCGTCAATGAGCAGTTCTTC
cdr3_aa: CASSSRFVNEQFF

v_call: TRBV7-6
j_call: TRBJ1-1
clone_size: -
d_call: TRBD1
cdr3_nt: TGTGCCAGCAGCCCTGGGACAGATCGAAGTATTATGAACACTGAAGCTTTCTTT
cdr3_aa: CASSPGTDRSIMNTEAFF

v_call: TRBV7-3
j_call: TRBJ2-1
clone_size: many
d_call: -
cdr3_nt: TGTGCCAGCAGCCCTGGGGCGGGGTACAATGAGCAGTTCTTC
cdr3_aa: CASSPGAGYNEQFF

v_call: TRBV6-6
j_call: TRBJ2-7
clone_size: few
d_call: -
cdr3_nt: TGTGCCAGCAGTTACCACGGGACGCCTACCTACGAGCAGTACTTC
cdr3_aa: CASSYHGTPTYEQYF

v_call: TRBV4-1
j_call: TRBJ1-1
clone_size: -
d_call: TRBD1
cdr3_nt: TGCGCCAGCAGCCAACTGGGACAGGGCGCTAGGACTGAAGCTTTCTTT
cdr3_aa: CASSQLGQGARTEAFF

v_call: TRBV12-3/TRBV12-4
j_call: TRBJ2-3
clone_size: few
d_call: -
cdr3_nt: TGTGCCAGCAGTTTTCTACCCGGGGGTGCAGATACGCAGTATTTT
cdr3_aa: CASSFLPGGADTQYF

v_call: TRBV28
j_call: TRBJ2-1
clone_size: -
d_call: TRBD2
cdr3_nt: TGTGCCAGCAGTTTCTCGCGGGGGGGCCTGATTGAGCAGTTCTTC
cdr3_aa: CASSFSRGGLIEQFF

v_call: TRBV27
j_call: TRBJ2-4
clone_size: -
d_call: TRBD1
cdr3_nt: TGTGCCAGCACCCCACTATCCGTATCGGGACAGCTAAACATTCAGTACTTC
cdr3_aa: CASTPLSVSGQLNIQYF

v_call: TRBV7-2
j_call: TRBJ2-5
clone_size: many
d_call: -
cdr3_nt: TGTGCCAGCAGCTTATACGAGGGTATAGAGACCCAGTACTTC
cdr3_aa: CASSLYEGIETQYF

v_call: TRBV29-1
j_call: TRBJ2-7
clone_size: few
d_call: TRBD1
cdr3_nt: TGCAGCATCCGGACAGGAACCTACGAGCAGTACTTC
cdr3_aa: CSIRTGTYEQYF

v_call: TRBV10-3
j_call: TRBJ1-3
clone_size: -
d_call: TRBD1
cdr3_nt: TGTGCCATCATGACAGGGCCAAACACCATATATTTT
cdr3_aa: CAIMTGPNTIYF

v_call: TRBV28
j_call: TRBJ1-2
clone_size: many
d_call: -
cdr3_nt: TGTGCCATCGGGGACGTGCTAGGTTATGGCTACACCTTC
cdr3_aa: CAIGDVLGYGYTF

v_call: TRBV19
j_call: TRBJ2-5
clone_size: once
d_call: -
cdr3_nt: TGTGCCAGTAGTATAGGGGCAGCCCCGAGGGGAGAGACCCAGTACTTC
cdr3_aa: CASSIGAAPRGETQYF

v_call: TRBV25-1
j_call: TRBJ1-2
clone_size: -
d_call: -
cdr3_nt: TGTGCCAGCTCGAAAGGGTCCTATGGCTACACCTTC
cdr3_aa: CASSKGSYGYTF